The 30 T cell receptor beta chains below come from one sample, sequenced in a study of blood T cell repertoires in COVID-19. Assay: immunoSEQ multiplex PCR; the TCRdb copy retains only in-frame clones and omits some. Here the sample spans nearly 110,000 clones, roughly nine tenths being singletons. Sequencing was carried out using peripheral blood. The receptors originated from a man in his forties or fifties with active or convalescent COVID-19.

This sequence joins TRBV19 and TRBJ2-1, with D maybe TRBD2 (5 bases). Trimming took 4 bases from V and 3 from J, leaving 10 bases between them. Looked up from germline, CDR1 is LNHDA and CDR2 is SQIVND (reference sequence). The CDR3 consists of 14 residues. CDR3 DNA: TGTGCCAGTAGTACCCTCCGGGACTACAATGAGCAGTTCTTC. Its translation: CASSTLRDYNEQFF.

V is TRBV28 and J is TRBJ2-1, with 10 bases aligning to TRBD1. Germline trimming cut 7 bases from V and 9 bases from J; bases unmatched to any gene: 9. Germline loops: CDR1 MDHEN, CDR2 SYDVKM. The CDR3 has 14 residues. The CDR3 DNA reads as TGTGCCAGCACCCCGGGACAGGGGTTCATTGAGCAGTTCTTC. As protein: CASTPGQGFIEQFF.

J is TRBJ2-7 and V is TRBV3-1 (or the pseudogene TRBV3-2); D ambiguous. The CDR3 spans 11 residues. The V end lost 2 bases, the J end lost 5 bases, and 4 bases lay between the germline ends. Looked up from germline, CDR1 is LGHDT and CDR2 is YNNKEL (reference sequence). CDR3 bases: TGTGCCAGCAGCCAATTTAACGAGCAGTACTTC. Protein product: CASSQFNEQYF.

This clone was counted between two and nine times. The chain joins TRBV29-1 to TRBJ1-5; D possibly corresponds to TRBD1 (6 bases). Germline lookup yields CDR1 SQVTM and CDR2 ANQGSEA. Trimming took off 6 bases at V and 4 bases at J, with 13 bases between the two ends. The CDR3 has 13 residues. The CDR3 spells CSVYTTGNQPQHF. CDR3 coding DNA: TGCAGCGTCTATACTACAGGGAATCAGCCCCAGCATTTT.

The genes are TRBV28 and TRBJ2-7; possible D gene TRBD1, 7 bases. This CDR3 is built from 15 residues. The ends were cut back, 3 bases at V and 3 bases at J, with 15 bases in the middle. Germline loops: CDR1 MDHEN, CDR2 SYDVKM. Written as DNA, the CDR3 is TGTGCCAGCAGTTTGGGCGGGACAGTTCGCTACGAGCAGTACTTC. Amino acids: CASSLGGTVRYEQYF.

CDR3 in DNA: TGTGCCAGTAGTGGGGGACATCTGGGGTACACTGAAGCTTTCTTT. Amino acid sequence: CASSGGHLGYTEAFF. This sequence joins TRBV19 and TRBJ1-1; a weak D match, TRBD1 (6 bases). Germline V lookup: CDR1 LNHDA, CDR2 SQIVND (reference sequence). This CDR3 is built from 15 residues. Trimming pared 5 bases from V and 3 bases from J, leaving 16 bases between.

The J gene is TRBJ2-1, the V gene TRBV28, with 10 positions matching TRBD1. The V gene end was trimmed by 5 bases and the J gene end by 5 bases; junction bases not matched to a gene: 9. Germline CDR1 and CDR2: MDHEN and SYDVKM. The CDR3 has 16 amino acids. The CDR3 DNA is TGTGCCAGCAGTCCTACCCCAGGACAGGGGGACAATGAGCAGTTCTTC. This codes for CASSPTPGQGDNEQFF.

This chain joins TRBV29-1 and TRBJ2-7; D perhaps matches TRBD1 (5 bases). The length of the CDR3 is 13 residues. The V gene's germline CDR1 is SQVTM and CDR2 ANQGSEA. With 7 bases removed from V and 3 bases from J, the gap between germline ends came to 16 bases. For the CDR3, the DNA is TGCAGCGCTGGGGCCATGGGATACTACGAGCAGTACTTC. Its translation: CSAGAMGYYEQYF.

J is TRBJ1-5 and V is TRBV30; tentative D call: TRBD1 (5 bases). Trimming took 1 base from V and 9 from J, leaving 13 bases between them. Looked up from germline, CDR1 is GTSNPN and CDR2 is SVGIG (reference sequence). There are 13 residues in the CDR3. CDR3 DNA: TGTGCCTGGAGTGGTGGGGCGTGGGGGCCCCAGCATTTT. It is translated as CAWSGGAWGPQHF.

The chain recombines TRBV7-8 with TRBJ2-7, with 8 bases lining up with TRBD1. J gave up 7 bases and V 1 base, and 9 bases lay outside the gene matches. The CDR3 length is 15 residues. Germline CDR1 and CDR2: SGHVS and FQNEAQ. The CDR3, as DNA: TGTGCCAGCAGCTTAGTGGGCAGGGGGCCTAGGGAGCAGTACTTC. This translates into CASSLVGRGPREQYF.

The rearrangement links TRBV12-3 or TRBV12-4 to TRBJ1-3, with D maybe TRBD1 (6 bases). V lost 6 bases and J 2 bases, leaving 8 bases between the germline ends. The CDR3 has 13 amino acids. CDR3 sequence: CASSPGAGNTIYF. Written as DNA, the CDR3 is TGTGCCAGCAGCCCAGGGGCTGGAAACACCATATATTTT.

The chain has TRBV6-2 or TRBV6-3 and TRBJ1-5, with 11 nucleotides matching TRBD1. V lost 2 bases to trimming and J lost 6 bases; unmatched junction nucleotides: 6. Germline V gene lookup returns CDR1 MNHEY and CDR2 SVGEGT. The CDR3 covers 16 residues. The CDR3 DNA follows: TGTGCCAGCAGTTACCGGGACAGGGGGTCGAGTCAGCCCCAGCATTTT. This translates into CASSYRDRGSSQPQHF.

The V gene is TRBV6-2 or TRBV6-3, the J gene TRBJ1-5; the match to TRBD1 covers 10 bases. The V segment lost 5 bases and the J segment 0 bases; nucleotides outside the gene matches: 4. CDR3 length: 16 amino acids. From germline, CDR1 is MNHEY and CDR2 SVGEGT. The CDR3 DNA reads as TGTGCCAGCAGTATGGGACAGGGGTATAGCAATCAGCCCCAGCATTTT. Amino acids: CASSMGQGYSNQPQHF.

The V call is TRBV30, the J call TRBJ2-1, with 8 bases aligning to TRBD2. From germline, CDR1 is GTSNPN and CDR2 SVGIG (reference sequence). V shed 4 bases and J 6 bases; nucleotides not matched to a gene: 11. The CDR3 contains 15 residues. This CDR3 reads CAWTSGLARGNEQFF. The CDR3 nucleotides read TGTGCCTGGACTTCCGGACTAGCACGGGGCAATGAGCAGTTCTTC.

This chain links TRBV29-1 with TRBJ1-4; no firm D call. The germline V gene has CDR1 SQVTM and CDR2 ANQGSEA. Trimming stripped 5 bases from V and 5 bases from J, with 9 bases between. The CDR3 is made up of 12 amino acids. This chain's CDR3 is CSVRRANEKLFF. The CDR3 coding sequence is TGCAGCGTTCGGAGGGCGAATGAAAAACTGTTTTTT.

This rearrangement joins TRBV29-1 to TRBJ2-7; 10 bases agree with TRBD2. The CDR3 covers 14 residues. The trim removed 5 bases at V and 4 bases at J, leaving 8 bases unmatched. Germline V gives CDR1 SQVTM, CDR2 ANQGSEA. As DNA, the CDR3 is TGCAGCGTTCGGTCTAGCGGGAGTCTTTACGAGCAGTACTTC. It yields the protein CSVRSSGSLYEQYF.

The chain has TRBV19 and TRBJ1-5; D not certain. V lost 1 base and J lost 8, with 12 bases in between. The length of the CDR3 is 14 residues. CDR1 and CDR2 from the germline V gene are LNHDA and SQIVND (reference sequence). The CDR3 reads CASSIAPSREPQHF. The CDR3 DNA is TGTGCCAGTAGTATAGCCCCAAGCCGGGAGCCCCAGCATTTT.

This chain links TRBV21-1 with TRBJ2-5; no DNA check was done on the table's D call, TRBD2. TRBV21-1 has pseudogene status. CDR3 length equals 17 residues. The CDR3 spells CASSSPEELNAQETQYF. DNA for the CDR3: TGTGCCAGCAGCTCACCAGAGGAACTGAATGCTCAAGAGACCCAGTACTTC.

With respect to this clone: Other DNA sequences in this sample translate to the same CDR3. The V and J genes are TRBV12-3 or TRBV12-4 and TRBJ1-2; tentatively, D is TRBD1 (5 bases). V was shortened by 3 bases and J by 3 bases, with 8 bases between the two germline ends. The CDR3 contains 13 residues. The CDR3: CASSLGRDYGYTF. DNA for the CDR3: TGTGCCAGCAGTTTGGGCAGGGACTATGGCTACACCTTC.

The rearrangement links TRBV6-2 or TRBV6-3 to TRBJ2-7, with TRBD2 matching over 7 bases. Germline V gene sequence: CDR1 MNHEY, CDR2 SVGEGT. This CDR3 is built from 17 residues. Trimming took 4 bases from V and 2 from J; bases not matched to a gene: 14. Here the CDR3 reads CASSFGGSIFVPYEQYF. The DNA of the CDR3 is TGTGCCAGCAGTTTTGGCGGGAGTATCTTCGTGCCCTACGAGCAGTACTTC.

Here the CDR3 DNA reads TGTGCCAGCAGTTGGACTAGCGGCCGCCGACCCCGCTCCTACGAGCAGTACTTC. Residues: CASSWTSGRRPRSYEQYF. The genes are TRBV27 and TRBJ2-7; 10 nucleotides agree with TRBD2. This CDR3 is 18 amino acids long. Germline loops: CDR1 MNHEY, CDR2 SMNVEV (reference sequence). V was pared by 4 bases and J by 0 bases, with 12 bases of the junction left unmatched.

The rearrangement uses TRBV18 and TRBJ1-3, with D unresolved. The germline V gene encodes CDR1 KGHSH and CDR2 LQKENI. The V end lost 0 bases, the J end lost 2 bases, and 8 bases lay between the germline ends. This CDR3 has 15 amino acids. CDR3 in amino acids: CASSPPARTGNTIYF. The CDR3 nucleotides read TGTGCCAGCTCACCACCGGCCAGGACTGGAAACACCATATATTTT. Looking up the rest from reference TRBV18 and TRBJ1-3 gives the full variable domain: NAGVMQNPRHLVRRRGQEARLRCSPMKGHSHVYWYRQLPEEGLKFMVYLQKENIIDESGMPKERFSAEFPKEGPSILRIQQVVRGDSAAYFCASSPPARTGNTIYFGEGSWLTVV.

The chain combines TRBV4-1 with TRBJ1-5; 12 nucleotides align to TRBD1. Germline trimming cut 3 bases from V and 2 bases from J; bases unmatched to any gene: 2. The CDR3 runs 16 residues. CDR1 and CDR2 from the germline V gene are MGHRA and YSYEKL. CDR3 loop: CASSQGTGGGNQPQHF. The CDR3, as DNA: TGCGCCAGCAGCCAGGGGACAGGGGGCGGCAATCAGCCCCAGCATTTT.

A word on this clone: At the DNA level, this CDR3 is encoded by other sequences in the same sample as well. The chain carries TRBV7-2 and TRBJ1-2; D is unclear. CDR1 is SGHTA and CDR2 is FQGNSA in the germline V gene. The CDR3 contains 12 residues. Trimming pared 6 bases from V and 4 bases from J, leaving 9 bases between. CDR3 nucleotide sequence: TGTGCCAGCAGTCCAGGCGTCTATGGCTACACCTTC. It translates to CASSPGVYGYTF.

The V call is TRBV2, the J call TRBJ1-2; 9 positions agree with TRBD1. Looked up from germline, CDR1 is SNHLY and CDR2 is FYNNEI. Trimming took 4 bases from V and 5 from J; bases not matched to a gene: 5. The CDR3 sequence is 14 residues long. This CDR3 reads CASSVQGQGYGYTF. The DNA of the CDR3 is TGTGCCAGCAGTGTTCAAGGACAGGGGTATGGCTACACCTTC.

This clone was found a few times. The V and J genes are TRBV2 and TRBJ2-1; D is perhaps TRBD1 (6 bases). Trimming removed 4 bases from V and 2 bases from J, with 12 bases in between. The CDR3 is made up of 15 amino acids. In germline, CDR1 is SNHLY, CDR2 FYNNEI. In nucleotides, the CDR3 is TGTGCCAGCAGTGGGTCAGGGGTCGCCTACAATGAGCAGTTCTTC. This translates into CASSGSGVAYNEQFF.

This clone was counted a few times. The chain recombines TRBV7-2 with TRBJ1-2; D is unresolved. The V gene lost 5 bases and the J gene lost 7 bases, with 17 bases spanning the gap. CDR1 is SGHTA and CDR2 is FQGNSA in the germline V gene. The CDR3 is made up of 14 amino acids. The CDR3 region is CASSPALRNGGYTF. As DNA, the CDR3 is TGTGCCAGCAGCCCTGCTCTCAGGAACGGTGGCTACACCTTC.

This chain uses TRBV27 with TRBJ1-2; no clear D. The ends were cut back, 3 bases at V and 8 bases at J, with 13 bases in the middle. The germline V gene has CDR1 MNHEY and CDR2 SMNVEV (reference sequence). The CDR3 loop spans 13 amino acids. This chain's CDR3 is CASSFSRSGGYTF. The CDR3 DNA reads TGTGCCAGCAGTTTTTCCCGGAGTGGGGGCTACACCTTC.

The CDR3 loop is CASSLTPGSHEQYF. CDR3 sequence (DNA): TGTGCCAGTAGTCTAACCCCAGGGTCCCACGAGCAGTACTTC. The chain is built from TRBV19 and TRBJ2-7, with D possibly TRBD1 on 5 matching bases. The ends were cut back, 5 bases at V and 5 bases at J, with 16 bases in the middle. The CDR3 length is 14 residues. The germline gives CDR1 LNHDA, CDR2 SQIVND (reference sequence).

This chain links TRBV4-2 with TRBJ2-2; the D gene is possibly TRBD1 (6 bases). The germline V and J ends were trimmed by 0 bases and 4 bases, with 9 bases remaining between them. CDR3 length: 15 residues. The germline V gene encodes CDR1 LGHNA and CDR2 YNFKEQ. DNA for the CDR3: TGTGCCAGCAGCCAAGACAGGGGTAGCACCGGGGAGCTGTTTTTT. Its translation is CASSQDRGSTGELFF.